The count of the clone carrying this T cell receptor (beta chain) is one. This entry belongs to a study of T cells after yellow fever vaccination. Study as a whole: Researchers used SMART-Seq v4 Ultra Low Input to prepare fractions that had low cell numbers.

The CDR3 has 15 amino acids. The V and J ends lost 1 base and 6 bases, in that order; junction bases with no gene match: 8. Germline V gene data show CDR1 as SGHTA and CDR2 as FQGNSA. Findings and limits, study-wide: A small proportion of clonotypes was detected in both the CD4 and CD8 compartments. Among primary-vaccination clones, most reappeared after the booster, at almost 98% for CD4 and about 90% for CD8.

The TCR cDNA carried a universal primer site and UMIs from 5'RACE template switching. MiXCR was run by TCRdb on the 5' RACE reads, yielding one entry per CDR3 protein. The table lists just under 85,000 distinct CDR3 sequences, more than 10% of them singletons, with around 23% in the top ten. The genes are TRBV7-2 and TRBJ2-7; the match to TRBD1 covers 8 bases. The receptor was derived from a man between 18 and 35 years old who received the YFV17D yellow fever vaccine. The starting material was CD8+ T cells not binding an NS4B(214-222) dextramer, sorted from PBMCs, obtained approximately 22 days after the first yellow fever vaccination. CDR3 loop: CASSLEDRVGGEQYV. In DNA form, the CDR3 reads TGTGCCAGCAGCTTAGAGGACAGGGTAGGTGGCGAGCAGTACGTC.